This TCR beta chain was identified during a study of T cells in tumors after PD-1 blockade. Study overall: Excluded were patients with checkpoint blockade, immunosuppressants, or radiotherapy or other anti-cancer therapy within 4 weeks.

Profiling relied on immunoSEQ multiplex PCR, and the TCRdb table lists in-frame clones only, not all of them. The data show approximately 60,000 clones, with about four fifths seen just once and about an eighth held by the top ten. Germline CDR1 is MNHNS and CDR2 is SASEGT. The CDR3 sequence is 15 residues long. Trimming took off 0 bases at V and 7 bases at J, with 10 bases between the two ends. Material: PBMCs, obtained before anti-PD-1 treatment. This receptor was taken from a human donor with basal cell carcinoma. This sequence joins TRBV6-1 and TRBJ1-6, with D possibly matching TRBD1 (5 bases). The CDR3 reads CASSEALRGNSPLHF. In nucleotides, the CDR3 is TGTGCCAGCAGTGAAGCGCTTCGGGGGAATTCACCCCTCCACTTT.